This record covers a single T cell receptor (beta chain). This entry comes from a study of blood T cell repertoires in COVID-19. For the study at large: The study drew acute and convalescent COVID-19 samples from the United States, Italy and Spain. PBMCs, B-cell-depleted T cells, or T cells were the source of the cDNA or gDNA that made up the material.

Germline trimming cut 4 bases from V and 3 bases from J; bases unmatched to any gene: 6. This CDR3 has 15 amino acids. Germline V gene lookup returns CDR1 SNHLY and CDR2 FYNNEI. Clones were sequenced by immunoSEQ multiplex PCR, and TCRdb holds only the in-frame ones, with some missing. The sample lists tens of thousands of clones, 85% to 90% occurring once. This chain joins TRBV2 and TRBJ2-3; 8 bases agree with TRBD2. The TCR comes from a woman between 65 and 79 years old with acute or convalescent COVID-19. The specimen was peripheral blood. This chain's CDR3 is CASSATGGYTDTQYF. CDR3 nucleotides: TGTGCCAGCAGTGCGACGGGGGGGTATACAGATACGCAGTATTTT.